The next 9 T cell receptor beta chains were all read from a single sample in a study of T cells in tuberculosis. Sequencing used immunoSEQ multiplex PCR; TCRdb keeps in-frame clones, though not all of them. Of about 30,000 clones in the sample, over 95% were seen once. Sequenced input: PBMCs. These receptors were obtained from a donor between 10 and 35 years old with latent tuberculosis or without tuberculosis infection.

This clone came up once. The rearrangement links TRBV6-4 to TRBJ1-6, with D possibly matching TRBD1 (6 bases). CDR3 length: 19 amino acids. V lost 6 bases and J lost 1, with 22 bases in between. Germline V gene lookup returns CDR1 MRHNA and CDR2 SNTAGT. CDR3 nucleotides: TGTGCCAGCAGCGCACGATTCCCACAGGGTAATTCCTATAATTCACCCCTCCACTTT. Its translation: CASSARFPQGNSYNSPLHF.

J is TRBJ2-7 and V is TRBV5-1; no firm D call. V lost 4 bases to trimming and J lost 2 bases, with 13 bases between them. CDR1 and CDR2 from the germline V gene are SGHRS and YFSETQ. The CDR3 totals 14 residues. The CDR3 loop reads CASSPGTLPYEQYF. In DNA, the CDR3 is TGCGCCAGCAGCCCCGGTACTCTCCCCTACGAGCAGTACTTC.

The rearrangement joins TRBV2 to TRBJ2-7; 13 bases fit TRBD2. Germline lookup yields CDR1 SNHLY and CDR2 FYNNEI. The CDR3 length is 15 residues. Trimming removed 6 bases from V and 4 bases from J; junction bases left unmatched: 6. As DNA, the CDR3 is TGTGCCAGCAGGCCGGGACTAGCGGGAAATTACGAGCAGTACTTC. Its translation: CASRPGLAGNYEQYF.

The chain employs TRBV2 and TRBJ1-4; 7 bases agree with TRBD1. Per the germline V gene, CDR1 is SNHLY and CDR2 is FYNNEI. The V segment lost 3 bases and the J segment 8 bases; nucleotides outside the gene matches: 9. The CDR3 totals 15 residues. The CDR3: CASSEVTGIHEKLFF. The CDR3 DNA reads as TGTGCCAGCAGTGAGGTGACAGGGATTCACGAAAAACTGTTTTTT.

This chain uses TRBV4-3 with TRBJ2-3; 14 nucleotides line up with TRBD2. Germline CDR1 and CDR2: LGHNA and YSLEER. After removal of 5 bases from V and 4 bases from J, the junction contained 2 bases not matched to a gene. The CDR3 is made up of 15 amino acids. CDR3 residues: CASSATSGGADTQYF. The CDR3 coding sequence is TGCGCCAGCAGCGCGACTAGCGGGGGGGCAGATACGCAGTATTTT.

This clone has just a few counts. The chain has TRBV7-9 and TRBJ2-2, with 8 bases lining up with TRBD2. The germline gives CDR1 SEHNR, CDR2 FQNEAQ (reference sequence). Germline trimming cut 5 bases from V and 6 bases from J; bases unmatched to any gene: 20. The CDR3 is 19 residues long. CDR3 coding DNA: TGTGCCAGCAGCCCACGAACGGGAGGGCACGATTTTAAGCCCGGGGAGCTGTTTTTT. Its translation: CASSPRTGGHDFKPGELFF.

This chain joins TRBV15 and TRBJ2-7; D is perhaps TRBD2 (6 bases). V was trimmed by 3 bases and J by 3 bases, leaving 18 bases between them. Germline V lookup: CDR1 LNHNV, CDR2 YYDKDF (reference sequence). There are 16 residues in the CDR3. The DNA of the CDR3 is TGTGCCACCAGCAGCCAACACGTGGGGGGAAACTACGAGCAGTACTTC. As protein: CATSSQHVGGNYEQYF.

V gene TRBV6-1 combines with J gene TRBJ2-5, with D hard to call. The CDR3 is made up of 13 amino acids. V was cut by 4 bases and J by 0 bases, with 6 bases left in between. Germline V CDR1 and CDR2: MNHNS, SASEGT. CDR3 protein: CASSGGYQETQYF. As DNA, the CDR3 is TGTGCCAGCAGTGGAGGCTACCAAGAGACCCAGTACTTC.

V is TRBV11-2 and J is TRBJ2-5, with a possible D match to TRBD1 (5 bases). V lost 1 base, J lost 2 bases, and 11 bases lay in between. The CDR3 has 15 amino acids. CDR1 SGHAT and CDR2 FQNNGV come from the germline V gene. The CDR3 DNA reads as TGTGCCAGCAGCTTAGGCTCAGGGCCTCAAGAGACCCAGTACTTC. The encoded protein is CASSLGSGPQETQYF.